The 32 T cell receptor beta chains below all came from one sample that was sequenced in a study of blood T cell repertoires in COVID-19. Data came from immunoSEQ multiplex PCR; TCRdb stores just in-frame clones and leaves some out. The sample contains around 56,000 clones, around 90% of which appear only once. Sequenced: peripheral blood. The origin of the receptors is an older man with acute or convalescent COVID-19.

The chain uses TRBV19 and TRBJ2-5; 12 nucleotides match TRBD1. With 4 bases clipped from V and 3 bases from J, the junction kept 6 bases outside the gene matches. CDR3 size: 16 residues. The germline CDR1 and CDR2 sequences are LNHDA and SQIVND (reference sequence). CDR3 loop: CASSTWGQGAEETQYF. As DNA, the CDR3 is TGTGCCAGTAGTACCTGGGGACAGGGGGCGGAAGAGACCCAGTACTTC. Complete variable domain (other parts from reference TRBV19 and TRBJ2-5): DGGITQSPKYLFRKEGQNVTLSCEQNLNHDAMYWYRQDPGQGLRLIYYSQIVNDFQKGDIAEGYSVSREKKESFPLTVTSAQKNPTAFYLCASSTWGQGAEETQYFGPGTRLLVL.

J is TRBJ2-3 and V is TRBV7-2, with D possibly TRBD1 on 5 matching bases. V lost 1 base to trimming and J lost 4 bases, with 15 bases between them. Germline V gene sequence: CDR1 SGHTA, CDR2 FQGNSA. The CDR3 runs 16 residues. The chain's CDR3 is CASSLGGRVSADTQYF. CDR3 in DNA: TGTGCCAGCAGCTTAGGTGGCAGGGTTAGTGCAGATACGCAGTATTTT.

This sequence joins TRBV7-2 and TRBJ2-2; 8 bases fit TRBD2. This CDR3 has 16 amino acids. Per the germline V gene, CDR1 is SGHTA and CDR2 is FQGNSA. J lost 4 bases, V lost 4 bases, and 8 bases had no gene match. The CDR3 spells CASSSRGGASTGELFF. CDR3 nucleotide sequence: TGTGCCAGCAGCTCCCGGGGGGGGGCCAGCACCGGGGAGCTGTTTTTT.

The chain links TRBV2 to TRBJ2-7; 8 nucleotides line up with TRBD1. CDR1 SNHLY and CDR2 FYNNEI come from the germline V gene. The trim removed 8 bases at V and 5 bases at J, leaving 8 bases unmatched. This CDR3 is 13 amino acids long. CDR3: CASSGQGADEQYF. The CDR3 DNA reads TGTGCCAGCTCCGGGCAGGGGGCGGACGAGCAGTACTTC.

This clone rates as medium-sized. Other DNA sequences in this specimen translate into the identical CDR3. Written as DNA, the CDR3 is TGCAGCGCCGGACAGGGCGGAGGCTACGAGCAGTACTTC. Its protein product is CSAGQGGGYEQYF. The chain combines TRBV29-1 with TRBJ2-7; TRBD1 matches at 8 bases. V was pared by 7 bases and J by 3 bases, with 8 bases of the junction left unmatched. Germline loops: CDR1 SQVTM, CDR2 ANQGSEA. CDR3 length: 13 residues.

The chain employs TRBV13 and TRBJ2-7; 10 bases map to TRBD2. This CDR3 is 18 amino acids long. V was clipped by 5 bases and J by 0 bases; unmatched bases: 13. Germline V gene data show CDR1 as PRHDT and CDR2 as FYEKMQ (reference sequence). CDR3 coding DNA: TGTGCCAGCAGCCCCCGGCGGGCCCTAGCGGGGGACTCCTACGAGCAGTACTTC. This sequence encodes CASSPRRALAGDSYEQYF. The variable domain in full, completed from reference TRBV13 and TRBJ2-7, reads AAGVIQSPRHLIKEKRETATLKCYPIPRHDTVYWYQQGPGQDPQFLISFYEKMQSDKGSIPDRFSAQQFSDYHSELNMSSLELGDSALYFCASSPRRALAGDSYEQYFGPGTRLTVT.

The chain has TRBV10-3 and TRBJ2-5; 10 bases map to TRBD2. Germline assignment: CDR1 ENHRY and CDR2 SYGVKD. CDR3 length equals 17 residues. The J segment lost 5 bases and the V segment lost 0 bases, leaving 9 bases of the junction unmatched. The CDR3 protein is CAISESGSGGPVETQYF. In DNA, the CDR3 is TGTGCCATCAGTGAGTCGGGTAGCGGGGGGCCCGTTGAGACCCAGTACTTC.

The chain has TRBV3-1 (or the pseudogene TRBV3-2) and TRBJ2-3; TRBD2 matches 11 bases. J gave up 6 bases and V 4 bases, and 12 bases lay outside the gene matches. The CDR3 totals 17 residues. Germline V gives CDR1 LGHDT, CDR2 YNNKEL (reference sequence). CDR3 in amino acids: CASSPTRLAGRWDTQYF. The CDR3 nucleotides read TGTGCCAGCAGCCCCACACGACTAGCGGGGAGATGGGATACGCAGTATTTT.

The genes are TRBV29-1 and TRBJ1-4; D gene ambiguous. Germline V gene sequence: CDR1 SQVTM, CDR2 ANQGSEA. This CDR3 is 12 amino acids long. With 4 bases removed from V and 7 bases from J, the gap between germline ends came to 10 bases. CDR3 protein: CSVVTEAEKLFF. DNA for the CDR3: TGCAGCGTTGTCACCGAGGCTGAAAAACTGTTTTTT. Full variable domain (remainder filled in from reference TRBV29-1 and TRBJ1-4): SAVISQKPSRDICQRGTSLTIQCQVDSQVTMMFWYRQQPGQSLTLIATANQGSEATYESGFVIDKFPISRPNLTFSTLTVSNMSPEDSSIYLCSVVTEAEKLFFGSGTQLSVL.

The chain employs TRBV29-1 and TRBJ2-5, with 7 bases aligning to TRBD1. Germline assignment: CDR1 SQVTM and CDR2 ANQGSEA. V dropped 3 bases and J dropped 2; count of bases not matched to a gene: 6. CDR3 length: 14 amino acids. The CDR3 reads CSVELTGKQETQYF. In nucleotides, the CDR3 is TGCAGCGTTGAGTTGACAGGGAAGCAAGAGACCCAGTACTTC.

The CDR3 DNA reads TGTGCCAGCTCACCCTTGAACAGCCCTACTTACACTGAAGCTTTCTTT. Residues: CASSPLNSPTYTEAFF. The chain joins TRBV18 to TRBJ1-1; D is ambiguous. Trimming pared 3 bases from V and 3 bases from J, leaving 17 bases between. Germline assignment: CDR1 KGHSH and CDR2 LQKENI. The CDR3 extends over 16 amino acids.

As to this clone: Other nucleotide sequences from this sample produce the same CDR3. The chain employs TRBV6-6 and TRBJ2-3; D is perhaps TRBD2 (6 bases). From germline, CDR1 is MNHNY and CDR2 SVGAGI (reference sequence). This CDR3 is built from 16 residues. V was trimmed by 0 bases and J by 0 bases, leaving 10 bases between them. The CDR3 region is CASSYSAGTSTDTQYF. In DNA, the CDR3 is TGTGCCAGCAGTTACTCCGCGGGGACTAGCACAGATACGCAGTATTTT.

The gene calls are TRBV11-3 and TRBJ2-5; TRBD2 might be the D (5 bases). Trimming cost V 1 base and J 3 bases, with 6 bases left between them. In germline, CDR1 is SGHNT, CDR2 YENEEA. This CDR3 has 13 residues. The CDR3: CASSLGREETQYF. The CDR3 DNA reads TGTGCCAGCAGCTTAGGGCGGGAAGAGACCCAGTACTTC.

The CDR3 protein is CARGGRDETQYF. The CDR3 nucleotides read TGTGCCAGGGGGGGACGCGACGAGACCCAGTACTTC. The J gene is TRBJ2-5, the V gene TRBV19; TRBD2 might be the D (6 bases). The CDR3 length is 12 residues. With 9 bases removed from V and 5 bases from J, the gap between germline ends came to 13 bases. CDR1 is LNHDA, CDR2 SQIVND, per germline (reference sequence).

V usage is TRBV19 and J usage is TRBJ2-2, with D uncertain. The CDR3 is 13 amino acids. CDR1 is LNHDA and CDR2 is SQIVND in the germline V gene (reference sequence). Trimming took 5 bases from V and 0 from J, leaving 4 bases between them. For the CDR3, the DNA is TGTGCCAGTAGTCCTGCGAACACCGGGGAGCTGTTTTTT. It specifies CASSPANTGELFF. Supplemented by reference TRBV19 and TRBJ2-2, the full variable domain reads DGGITQSPKYLFRKEGQNVTLSCEQNLNHDAMYWYRQDPGQGLRLIYYSQIVNDFQKGDIAEGYSVSREKKESFPLTVTSAQKNPTAFYLCASSPANTGELFFGEGSRLTVL.

V is TRBV5-1 and J is TRBJ1-5, with D possibly TRBD1 on 6 matching bases. Germline values: CDR1 SGHRS, CDR2 YFSETQ. This CDR3 comprises 14 residues. V was pared by 4 bases and J by 5 bases, with 13 bases between. CDR3 amino acids: CASSPQGNDQPQHF. CDR3 coding DNA: TGCGCCAGCAGCCCTCAGGGGAATGATCAGCCCCAGCATTTT.

The chain combines TRBV6-5 with TRBJ2-7; the D gene is possibly TRBD1 (6 bases). CDR3 length: 14 residues. CDR1 and CDR2 (germline): MNHEY, SVGAGI. V lost 6 bases, J lost 6 bases, and 18 bases lay in between. The CDR3 spells CASRRGSQVSEQYF. DNA for the CDR3: TGTGCCAGCAGAAGGGGGTCTCAGGTCTCCGAGCAGTACTTC.

The rearrangement uses TRBV6-6 and TRBJ2-5; possible D gene TRBD2, 5 bases. The V and J ends lost 2 bases and 0 bases respectively, with 10 bases between them. This CDR3 contains 15 residues. Germline V gene lookup returns CDR1 MNHNY and CDR2 SVGAGI (reference sequence). DNA of the CDR3: TGTGCCAGCAGTTACCTCCACGGGAACCAAGAGACCCAGTACTTC. Protein product: CASSYLHGNQETQYF.

V is TRBV7-2 and J is TRBJ2-5; D is perhaps TRBD1 (6 bases). Trimming cost V 1 base and J 2 bases, with 8 bases left between them. Germline V gives CDR1 SGHTA, CDR2 FQGNSA. The CDR3 covers 14 residues. CDR3 loop: CASSLVRGQETQYF. Here the CDR3 DNA reads TGTGCCAGCAGCTTAGTCAGGGGACAAGAGACCCAGTACTTC.

The gene calls are TRBV5-4 and TRBJ2-7; maybe TRBD1 (6 bases). CDR1 is SGHNT and CDR2 is YYREEE in the germline V gene (reference sequence). Trimming removed 0 bases from V and 2 bases from J, with 12 bases in between. CDR3 length: 15 amino acids. The CDR3 here is CASSLGGQFPYEQYF. The CDR3 bases are TGTGCCAGCAGCTTGGGAGGACAGTTCCCCTACGAGCAGTACTTC.

V usage is TRBV29-1 and J usage is TRBJ1-5; no clear D gene. Germline assignment: CDR1 SQVTM and CDR2 ANQGSEA. The CDR3 consists of 12 residues. V lost 7 bases and J 1 base, leaving 8 bases between the germline ends. The CDR3 loop reads CSGGESNQPQHF. The CDR3 DNA reads TGCAGCGGCGGGGAAAGCAATCAGCCCCAGCATTTT.

This chain joins TRBV10-2 and TRBJ2-4, with TRBD2 as a possible D gene (9 bases). CDR1 WSHSY and CDR2 SAAADI come from the germline V gene. The CDR3 runs to 14 residues. The V and J ends lost 7 bases and 8 bases respectively, with 18 bases between them. As DNA, the CDR3 is TGCGCCAGCAAGGCAGGGGGCGGGGGGGACATTCAGTACTTC. The encoded protein is CASKAGGGGDIQYF.

The chain's CDR3 is CASSQDGQANTEAFF. CDR3 coding DNA: TGTGCCAGCAGCCAAGATGGGCAGGCGAACACTGAAGCTTTCTTT. The chain is built from TRBV4-2 and TRBJ1-1, with unresolved D. Germline values: CDR1 LGHNA, CDR2 YNFKEQ. This CDR3 is 15 amino acids long. Trimming removed 0 bases from V and 1 base from J, with 9 bases in between.

The V and J genes are TRBV30 and TRBJ2-5; no firm D call. There are 13 residues in the CDR3. Trimming shortened V by 0 bases and J by 3 bases, and 8 bases separated the two germline ends. CDR1 and CDR2 (germline): GTSNPN, SVGIG (reference sequence). The CDR3 sequence is CAWSVGAEETQYF. The CDR3 region has the DNA TGTGCCTGGAGTGTAGGAGCCGAAGAGACCCAGTACTTC.

The chain carries TRBV7-3 and TRBJ2-3, with TRBD1 matching over 8 bases. CDR1 is SGHTA, CDR2 FQGTGA, per germline. The CDR3 loop spans 14 amino acids. Trimming took 5 bases from V and 6 from J; bases not matched to a gene: 7. Written as DNA, the CDR3 is TGTGCCAGCAGCCCAGGACAGGGACGGGATACGCAGTATTTT. Protein: CASSPGQGRDTQYF.

This chain links TRBV5-1 with TRBJ2-7; D remains ambiguous. The CDR3 runs to 16 residues. Trimming removed 6 bases at V and 0 bases at J, with 19 bases between. CDR1 and CDR2 (germline): SGHRS, YFSETQ. The DNA of the CDR3 is TGCGCCAGCAATGCCCAACAGTTGGGTAGCTCCTACGAGCAGTACTTC. Its protein is CASNAQQLGSSYEQYF. The full variable domain, in which reference TRBV5-1 and TRBJ2-7 provide the parts outside the CDR3, is KAGVTQTPRYLIKTRGQQVTLSCSPISGHRSVSWYQQTPGQGLQFLFEYFSETQRNKGNFPGRFSGRQFSNSRSEMNVSTLELGDSALYLCASNAQQLGSSYEQYFGPGTRLTVT.

J is TRBJ2-1 and V is TRBV5-1, with 8 bases that match TRBD1. The CDR3 contains 14 residues. V lost 4 bases, J lost 12 bases, and 12 bases stayed unmatched. The V gene's germline CDR1 is SGHRS and CDR2 YFSETQ. Here the CDR3 DNA reads TGCGCCAGCAGCCCCCGGACAGGGCAAGTTCGGCAGTTCTTC. It translates to CASSPRTGQVRQFF.

The rearrangement joins TRBV27 to TRBJ1-5, with 7 nucleotides matching TRBD1. The CDR3 consists of 14 residues. Per the germline V gene, CDR1 is MNHEY and CDR2 is SMNVEV (reference sequence). The J segment lost 4 bases and the V segment lost 6 bases, leaving 6 bases of the junction unmatched. CDR3 sequence: CASSGTDFNQPQHF. The CDR3 DNA sequence: TGTGCCAGCAGCGGGACAGATTTTAATCAGCCCCAGCATTTT.

The chain joins TRBV30 to TRBJ1-4; D uncertain. The CDR3 totals 12 residues. V was trimmed by 3 bases and J by 8 bases, leaving 10 bases between them. CDR1 is GTSNPN and CDR2 is SVGIG in the germline V gene (reference sequence). The DNA of the CDR3 is TGTGCCTGGAGCCCCTTCGGGGAAAAACTGTTTTTT. The encoded protein is CAWSPFGEKLFF.

CDR3 coding DNA: TGTGCCATCAGCCCCCGCGCGGGGGGATTCAATGAGCAGTTCTTC. Residues: CAISPRAGGFNEQFF. The chain links TRBV10-3 to TRBJ2-1, with 8 bases fitting TRBD2. The CDR3 has 15 residues. With 6 bases clipped from V and 6 bases from J, the junction kept 10 bases outside the gene matches. Germline V lookup: CDR1 ENHRY, CDR2 SYGVKD.

The chain links TRBV3-1 (or the pseudogene TRBV3-2) to TRBJ1-6; 8 positions match TRBD1. V was clipped by 2 bases and J by 2 bases; unmatched bases: 5. Looked up from germline, CDR1 is LGHDT and CDR2 is YNNKEL (reference sequence). The CDR3 totals 17 residues. The CDR3 is CASSQTGTGAYNSPLHF. The CDR3 DNA reads as TGTGCCAGCAGCCAAACCGGGACAGGCGCCTATAATTCACCCCTCCACTTT.

The chain combines TRBV7-6 with TRBJ2-3, with TRBD2 matching 9 bases. The CDR3 consists of 16 residues. Germline CDR1 SGHVS, CDR2 FNYEAQ. V lost 5 bases and J lost 3; bases outside the gene matches: 9. The DNA of the CDR3 is TGTGCCAGCAGCCCTGCGGGGGGGGGCCCGACAGATACGCAGTATTTT. This sequence encodes CASSPAGGGPTDTQYF.